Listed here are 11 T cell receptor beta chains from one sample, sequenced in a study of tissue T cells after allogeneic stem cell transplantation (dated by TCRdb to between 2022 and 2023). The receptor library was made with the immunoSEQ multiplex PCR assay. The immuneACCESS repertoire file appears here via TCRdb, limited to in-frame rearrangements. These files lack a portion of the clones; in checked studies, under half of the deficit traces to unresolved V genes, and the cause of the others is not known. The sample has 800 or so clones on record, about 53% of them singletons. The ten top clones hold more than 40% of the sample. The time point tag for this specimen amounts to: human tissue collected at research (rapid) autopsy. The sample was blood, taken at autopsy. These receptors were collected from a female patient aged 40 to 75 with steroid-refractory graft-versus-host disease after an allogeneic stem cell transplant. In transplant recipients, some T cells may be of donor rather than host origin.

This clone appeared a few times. The CDR3 DNA reads as TGTGCCAGCAGTACAACCCCCCGGGGGGTCCAAGAGACCCAGTACTTC. Translating it yields CASSTTPRGVQETQYF. The chain uses TRBV28 and TRBJ2-5, with 7 bases aligning to TRBD2. V lost 5 bases, J lost 1 base, and 10 bases stayed unmatched. The CDR3 sequence is 16 residues long. Germline lookup yields CDR1 MDHEN and CDR2 SYDVKM.

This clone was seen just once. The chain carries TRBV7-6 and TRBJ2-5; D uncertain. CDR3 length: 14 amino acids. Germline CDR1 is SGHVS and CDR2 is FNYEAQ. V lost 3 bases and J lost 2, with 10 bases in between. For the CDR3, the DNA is TGTGCCAGCAGCTTCACGGTCCTTCAAGAGACCCAGTACTTC. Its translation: CASSFTVLQETQYF.

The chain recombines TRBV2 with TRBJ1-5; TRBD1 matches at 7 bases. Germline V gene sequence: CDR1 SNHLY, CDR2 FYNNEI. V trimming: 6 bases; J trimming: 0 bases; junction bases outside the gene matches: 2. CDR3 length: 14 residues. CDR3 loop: CASRGQYSNQPQHF. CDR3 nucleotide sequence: TGTGCCAGCAGGGGACAGTATAGCAATCAGCCCCAGCATTTT.

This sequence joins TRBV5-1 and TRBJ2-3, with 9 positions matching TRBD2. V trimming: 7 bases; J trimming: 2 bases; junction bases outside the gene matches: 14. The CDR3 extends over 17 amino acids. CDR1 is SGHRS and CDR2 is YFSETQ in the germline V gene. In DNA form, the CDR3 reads TGCGCCAGCTGCCCTCGCGGGGCGGGAGGGGTCACAGATACGCAGTATTTT. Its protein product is CASCPRGAGGVTDTQYF.

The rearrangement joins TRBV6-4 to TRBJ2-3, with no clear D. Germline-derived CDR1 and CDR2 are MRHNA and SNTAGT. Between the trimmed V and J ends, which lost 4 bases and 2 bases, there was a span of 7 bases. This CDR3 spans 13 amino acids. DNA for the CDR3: TGTGCCAGCAGTGGAGGTCCCACAGATACGCAGTATTTT. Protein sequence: CASSGGPTDTQYF.

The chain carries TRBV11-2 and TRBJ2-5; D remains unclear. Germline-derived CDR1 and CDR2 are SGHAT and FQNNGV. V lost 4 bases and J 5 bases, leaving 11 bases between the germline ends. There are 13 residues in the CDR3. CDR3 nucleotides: TGTGCCAGCAGCTCCTTAACCGGGGAGACCCAGTACTTC. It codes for CASSSLTGETQYF. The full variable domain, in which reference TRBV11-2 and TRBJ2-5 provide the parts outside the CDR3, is EAGVAQSPRYKIIEKRQSVAFWCNPISGHATLYWYQQILGQGPKLLIQFQNNGVVDDSQLPKDRFSAERLKGVDSTLKIQPAKLEDSAVYLCASSSLTGETQYFGPGTRLLVL.

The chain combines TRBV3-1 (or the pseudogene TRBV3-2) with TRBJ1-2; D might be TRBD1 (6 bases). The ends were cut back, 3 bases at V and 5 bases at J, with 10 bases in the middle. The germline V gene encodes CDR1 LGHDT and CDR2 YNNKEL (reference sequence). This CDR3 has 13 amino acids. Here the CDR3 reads CASSQDSLYGYTF. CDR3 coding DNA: TGTGCCAGCAGCCAGGACAGCTTATATGGCTACACCTTC.

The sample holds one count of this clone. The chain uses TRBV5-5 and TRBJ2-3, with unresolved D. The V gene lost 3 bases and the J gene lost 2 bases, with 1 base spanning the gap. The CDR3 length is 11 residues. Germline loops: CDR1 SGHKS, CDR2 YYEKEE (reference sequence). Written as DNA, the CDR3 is TGTGCCAGCAGCTACACAGATACGCAGTATTTT. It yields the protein CASSYTDTQYF.

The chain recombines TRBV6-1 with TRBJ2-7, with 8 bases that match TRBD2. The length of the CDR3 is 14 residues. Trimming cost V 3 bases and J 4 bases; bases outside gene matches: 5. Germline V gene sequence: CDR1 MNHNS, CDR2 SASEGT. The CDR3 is CASSDSGASYEQYF. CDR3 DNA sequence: TGTGCCAGCAGTGATAGCGGGGCTTCATACGAGCAGTACTTC.

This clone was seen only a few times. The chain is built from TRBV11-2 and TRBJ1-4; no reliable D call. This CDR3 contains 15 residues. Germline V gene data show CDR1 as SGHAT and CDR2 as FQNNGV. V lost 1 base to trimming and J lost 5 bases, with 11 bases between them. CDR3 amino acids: CASSLGWSANEKLFF. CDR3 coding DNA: TGTGCCAGCAGCTTAGGTTGGAGTGCGAATGAAAAACTGTTTTTT.

The CDR3 loop is CAISGRGVYNEQFF. The CDR3 nucleotides read TGTGCCATCAGTGGGCGGGGGGTCTACAATGAGCAGTTCTTC. The V gene is TRBV10-3, the J gene TRBJ2-1, with 8 bases identical to TRBD2. The CDR3 has 14 amino acids. The junction had 2 bases not matched to a gene; V was cut back by 4 bases and J by 3 bases. Germline lookup yields CDR1 ENHRY and CDR2 SYGVKD.